This section outlines one TCR beta chain sequence together with its context. Its antigen is unknown. Clones were read by immunoSEQ multiplex PCR, and TCRdb kept only the in-frame ones, dropping some. The table has 700,000 or so clones, about two thirds seen once; the top ten hold roughly 1.8%. This entry belongs to a study of shared clonotypes between healthy human individuals. Study findings and constraints: Few donors limited the genetic and exposure-history diversity represented.

This CDR3 spans 15 amino acids. The V segment lost 4 bases and the J segment 5 bases; nucleotides outside the gene matches: 8. Germline V gene lookup returns CDR1 MGHRA and CDR2 YSYEKL. This receptor was obtained from a woman aged 30 to 39 in good health. The gene calls are TRBV4-1 and TRBJ1-1; TRBD1 matches at 9 bases. Material: memory CD4+ T cells sorted from blood. Subset described: CD45RA-negative fraction. In nucleotides, the CDR3 is TGCGCCAGCAGCCGAGACAGGGGGACGGTTACTGAAGCTTTCTTT. It codes for CASSRDRGTVTEAFF.